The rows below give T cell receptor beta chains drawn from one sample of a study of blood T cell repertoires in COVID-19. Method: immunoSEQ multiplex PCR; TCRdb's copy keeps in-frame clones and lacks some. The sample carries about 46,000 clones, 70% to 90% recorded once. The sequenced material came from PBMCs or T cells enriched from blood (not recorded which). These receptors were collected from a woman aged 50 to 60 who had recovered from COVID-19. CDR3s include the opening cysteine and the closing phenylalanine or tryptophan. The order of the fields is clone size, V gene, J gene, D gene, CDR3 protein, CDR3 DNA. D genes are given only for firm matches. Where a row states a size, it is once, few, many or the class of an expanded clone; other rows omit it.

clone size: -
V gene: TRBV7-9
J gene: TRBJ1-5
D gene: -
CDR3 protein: CASSPDRGIQPQHF
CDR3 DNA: TGTGCCAGCAGCCCGGACCGAGGGATTCAGCCCCAGCATTTT

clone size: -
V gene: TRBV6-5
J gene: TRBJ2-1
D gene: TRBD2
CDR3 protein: CASRNGRAGEQFF
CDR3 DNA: TGTGCCAGCAGGAACGGGAGGGCCGGGGAGCAGTTCTTC

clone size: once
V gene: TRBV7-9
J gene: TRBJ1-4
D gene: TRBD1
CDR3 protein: CASHWDRGNEKLFF
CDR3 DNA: TGTGCCAGCCACTGGGACAGGGGGAATGAAAAACTGTTTTTT

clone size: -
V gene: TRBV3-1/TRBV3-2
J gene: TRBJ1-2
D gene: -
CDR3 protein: CASSTSGGYTF
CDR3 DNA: TGTGCCAGCAGCACCAGCGGGGGCTACACCTTC

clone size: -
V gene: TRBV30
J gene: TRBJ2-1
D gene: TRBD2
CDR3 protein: CARSAGGVSNEQFF
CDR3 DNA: TGTGCCCGATCAGCGGGGGGGGTTTCCAATGAGCAGTTCTTC

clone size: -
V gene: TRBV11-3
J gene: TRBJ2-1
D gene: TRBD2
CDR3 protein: CASSLQGLAGGINEQFF
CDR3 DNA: TGTGCCAGCAGCTTACAAGGGCTAGCGGGGGGAATCAATGAGCAGTTCTTC

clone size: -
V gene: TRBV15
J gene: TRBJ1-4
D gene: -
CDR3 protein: CATSRGPGRGTNEKLFF
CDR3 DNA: TGTGCCACCAGCAGAGGGCCAGGGCGGGGAACTAATGAAAAACTGTTTTTT

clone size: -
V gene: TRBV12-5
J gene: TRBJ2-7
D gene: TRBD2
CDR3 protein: CASVIGTSSLVGESYEQYF
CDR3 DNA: TGTGCTAGTGTCATTGGGACTAGTTCGCTGGTGGGGGAGTCCTACGAGCAGTACTTC

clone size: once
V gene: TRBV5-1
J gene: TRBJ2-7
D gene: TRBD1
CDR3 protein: CASSLGTGSSYEQYF
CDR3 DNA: TGCGCCAGCAGCTTGGGGACAGGGTCCTCCTACGAGCAGTACTTC

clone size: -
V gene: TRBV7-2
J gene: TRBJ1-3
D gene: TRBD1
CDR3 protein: CASSRRQGAGNTIYF
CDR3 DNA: TGTGCCAGCAGCCGGCGACAGGGGGCAGGAAACACCATATATTTT

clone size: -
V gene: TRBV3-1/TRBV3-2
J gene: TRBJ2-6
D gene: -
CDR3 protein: CASSQYGAGSHGANVLTF
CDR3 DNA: TGTGCCAGCAGCCAATATGGGGCAGGTTCACATGGGGCCAACGTCCTGACTTTC

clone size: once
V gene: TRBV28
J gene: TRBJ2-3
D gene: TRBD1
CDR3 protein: CASMTGPDTQYF
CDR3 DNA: TGTGCCAGCATGACAGGGCCAGATACGCAGTATTTT